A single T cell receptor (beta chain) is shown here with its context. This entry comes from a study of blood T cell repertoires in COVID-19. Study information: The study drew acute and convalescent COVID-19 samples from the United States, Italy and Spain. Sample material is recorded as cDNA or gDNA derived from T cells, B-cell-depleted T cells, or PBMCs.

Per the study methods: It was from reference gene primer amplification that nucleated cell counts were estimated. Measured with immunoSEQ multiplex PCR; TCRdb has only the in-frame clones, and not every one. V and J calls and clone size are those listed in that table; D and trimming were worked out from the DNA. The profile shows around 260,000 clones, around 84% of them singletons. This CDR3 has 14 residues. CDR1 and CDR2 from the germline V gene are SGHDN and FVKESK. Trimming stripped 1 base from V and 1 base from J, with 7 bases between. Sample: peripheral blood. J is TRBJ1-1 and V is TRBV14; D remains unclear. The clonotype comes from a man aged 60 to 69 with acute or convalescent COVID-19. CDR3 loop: CASSQVSWNTEAFF. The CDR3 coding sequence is TGTGCCAGCAGCCAAGTTTCGTGGAACACTGAAGCTTTCTTT.